This TCR beta chain was found in a study of blood T cell repertoires in COVID-19. The CDR3 has 16 residues. The junction had 11 bases not matched to a gene; V was cut back by 5 bases and J by 3 bases. CDR1 is SGHAT, CDR2 FQNNGV, per germline. The assay was immunoSEQ multiplex PCR, and TCRdb's table has in-frame clones only and misses some. Among 98,000 or so clones, 88% were seen once, and the ten largest hold about 2.2%. Sequenced input: peripheral blood. V usage is TRBV11-2 and J usage is TRBJ2-3; 7 nucleotides align to TRBD1. The receptor's source is a human donor in a cohort sampled during active COVID-19. CDR3 sequence reads: CASSPRQGGRTDTQYF. The CDR3 DNA reads as TGTGCCAGCAGCCCTAGACAGGGTGGGAGAACAGATACGCAGTATTTT.